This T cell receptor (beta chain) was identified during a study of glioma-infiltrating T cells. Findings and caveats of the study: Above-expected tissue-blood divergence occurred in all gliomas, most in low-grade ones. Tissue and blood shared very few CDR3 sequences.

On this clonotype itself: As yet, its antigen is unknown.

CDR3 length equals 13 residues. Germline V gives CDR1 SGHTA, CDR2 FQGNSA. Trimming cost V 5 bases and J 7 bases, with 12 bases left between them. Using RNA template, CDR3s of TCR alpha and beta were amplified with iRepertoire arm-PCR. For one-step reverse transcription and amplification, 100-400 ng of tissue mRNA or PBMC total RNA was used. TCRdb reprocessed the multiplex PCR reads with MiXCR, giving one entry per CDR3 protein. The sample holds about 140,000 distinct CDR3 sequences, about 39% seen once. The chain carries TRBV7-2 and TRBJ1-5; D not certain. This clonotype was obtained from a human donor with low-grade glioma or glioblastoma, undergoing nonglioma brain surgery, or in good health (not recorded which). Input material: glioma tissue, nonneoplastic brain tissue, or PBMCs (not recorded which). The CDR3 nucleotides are TGTGCCAGCAGCGCGGACTCTAGCCAGCCCCAGCATTTT. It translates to CASSADSSQPQHF.